What follows are 23 T cell receptor beta chains derived from one specimen sequenced in a study of human T cells and chemical hapten exposure (dated by TCRdb to the early 2020s). Sample time point, as interpreted from the label and publication: pre-sensitization, week 0. Explained via the paper, the treatment or condition label denotes: therapeutic diphenylcyclopropenone sensitization with weekly scalp DPC. Libraries were made using RACE. Sequenced on a NextSeq 500. TCRdb trimmed public reads at Q25 via fastp, called clones via MiXCR and kept in-frame beta chains. Rows with a matching CDR3 protein are joined into one entry that keeps the most common DNA and genes. The table for this sample lists fewer than 60,000 distinct CDR3 sequences; 10% to 12% of them were counted only once. Jointly, the top ten make up 3% to 4.5% of the sample. The input for sequencing was whole blood, taken in connection with sensitization to the hapten diphenylcyclopropenone (DPC). The receptors stem from a woman aged 40 to 50 with alopecia areata. Some clones in this sample may be carry-over from other donors' samples.

This clonotype was detected only a few times. This rearrangement joins TRBV25-1 to TRBJ1-2; possibly TRBD1 for D (5 bases). Germline V CDR1 and CDR2: MGHDK, SYGVNS. The CDR3 is 13 residues long. The V and J ends lost 2 bases and 8 bases respectively, with 12 bases between them. CDR3 loop: CASSELRDDGYTF. CDR3 nucleotides: TGTGCCAGCAGTGAACTCAGGGACGACGGCTACACCTTC.

This clonotype was detected only a few times. The chain employs TRBV11-2 and TRBJ2-5; D unclear. This CDR3 has 14 residues. Germline assignment: CDR1 SGHAT and CDR2 FQNNGV. V was pared by 1 base and J by 2 bases, with 8 bases between. The CDR3 nucleotides read TGTGCCAGCAGCTTAGTAGGCAGTCAAGAGACCCAGTACTTC. Protein sequence: CASSLVGSQETQYF.

The rearrangement links TRBV15 to TRBJ2-6; D ambiguous. V lost 6 bases, J lost 2 bases, and 11 bases lay in between. CDR1 is LNHNV, CDR2 YYDKDF, per germline (reference sequence). The CDR3 length is 15 residues. The CDR3 protein is CATRRPGAGANVLTF. The CDR3 DNA follows: TGTGCCACCAGGAGACCCGGAGCTGGGGCCAACGTCCTGACTTTC.

This clonotype was counted only a few times. The CDR3, as DNA: TGTGCCAGCAGCCAACGGGGGGGGAACACTGAAGCTTTCTTT. Its translation is CASSQRGGNTEAFF. The V and J genes are TRBV3-1 and TRBJ1-1, with a weak D call TRBD1 (5 bases). The germline V and J ends were trimmed by 2 bases and 1 base, with 8 bases remaining between them. Germline assignment: CDR1 LGHDT and CDR2 YNNKEL (reference sequence). This CDR3 is 14 amino acids long.

This clonotype occurred many times. V is TRBV7-9 and J is TRBJ1-4; no clear D. The germline V gene has CDR1 SEHNR and CDR2 FQNEAQ (reference sequence). V was clipped by 3 bases and J by 3 bases, with 14 bases between them. The CDR3 is 16 amino acids. The CDR3 bases are TGTGCCAGCAGCTTGTTGAAGGCTACAGCTAATGAAAAACTGTTTTTT. As protein: CASSLLKATANEKLFF.

This clonotype was seen at least ten times. The chain joins TRBV27 to TRBJ1-1, with D perhaps TRBD1 (5 bases). The CDR3 covers 17 residues. Germline V gene data show CDR1 as MNHEY and CDR2 as SMNVEV (reference sequence). V lost 2 bases to trimming and J lost 0 bases, with 16 bases between them. DNA of the CDR3: TGTGCCAGCAGTTTAGTGTCCAAGGGGCAGGTGAACACTGAAGCTTTCTTT. Translated: CASSLVSKGQVNTEAFF.

This clonotype was detected a few times. The chain joins TRBV18 to TRBJ2-3; D unresolved. Germline V gene lookup returns CDR1 KGHSH and CDR2 LQKENI. The V gene lost 0 bases and the J gene lost 3 bases, with 7 bases spanning the gap. The CDR3 runs to 14 residues. The CDR3 bases are TGTGCCAGCTCACCACCGTCGGAAACAGATACGCAGTATTTT. It translates to CASSPPSETDTQYF.

In this sample, this clonotype turned up many times. This chain joins TRBV6-1 and TRBJ2-5, with a weak D call TRBD2 (6 bases). V shed 2 bases and J shed 0 bases, with 10 bases lying between them. Per germline, CDR1 MNHNS and CDR2 SASEGT. CDR3 length: 15 amino acids. The CDR3 loop reads CASSESRGYQETQYF. CDR3 nucleotide sequence: TGTGCCAGCAGTGAATCGCGGGGCTACCAAGAGACCCAGTACTTC.

V and J are TRBV14 and TRBJ2-2; D might be TRBD2 (5 bases). V lost 2 bases and J lost 7, with 8 bases in between. This CDR3 has 13 residues. Germline lookup yields CDR1 SGHDN and CDR2 FVKESK. This CDR3 is CASSQLRGGELFF. The CDR3 DNA reads as TGTGCCAGCAGCCAACTTCGGGGCGGGGAGCTGTTTTTT.

The chain recombines TRBV7-3 with TRBJ1-2; D is uncertain. Trimming left V 6 bases short and J 0 bases short, with 8 bases between. Germline CDR1 is SGHTA and CDR2 is FQGTGA. The CDR3 totals 13 residues. The CDR3 sequence is CASSLQTNYGYTF. CDR3 in DNA: TGTGCCAGCAGTTTACAAACTAACTATGGCTACACCTTC.

This chain links TRBV6-6 with TRBJ1-1; D is possibly TRBD1 (5 bases). Looked up from germline, CDR1 is MNHNY and CDR2 is SVGAGI (reference sequence). The CDR3 runs to 15 residues. Trimming took 6 bases from V and 1 from J, leaving 15 bases between them. The CDR3 sequence: CASSPGAYSNTEAFF. CDR3 coding DNA: TGTGCCAGCAGCCCCGGGGCCTACTCGAACACTGAAGCTTTCTTT.

Ten or more counts support this clonotype. The rearrangement joins TRBV11-2 to TRBJ2-1; D ambiguous. CDR3 size: 12 residues. The germline CDR1 and CDR2 sequences are SGHAT and FQNNGV. Trimming took 5 bases from V and 6 from J, leaving 8 bases between them. CDR3 bases: TGTGCCAGCAGCCCGGTGGGCAATGAGCAGTTCTTC. Amino acids: CASSPVGNEQFF. Based on the CDR3 plus reference TRBV11-2 and TRBJ2-1, the full variable domain is EAGVAQSPRYKIIEKRQSVAFWCNPISGHATLYWYQQILGQGPKLLIQFQNNGVVDDSQLPKDRFSAERLKGVDSTLKIQPAKLEDSAVYLCASSPVGNEQFFGPGTRLTVL.

This clonotype showed up many times. The rearrangement joins TRBV11-2 to TRBJ1-5; D gene ambiguous. Germline CDR1 reads SGHAT; CDR2 reads FQNNGV. CDR3 length equals 13 residues. V lost 5 bases and J 7 bases, leaving 12 bases between the germline ends. In DNA, the CDR3 is TGTGCCAGCAGCCTCCAGCGGGAGCAGCCCCAGCATTTT. Amino acids: CASSLQREQPQHF.

This clonotype was recorded many times. This chain links TRBV7-2 with TRBJ2-7; TRBD2 might be the D (6 bases). The V end was cut by 1 base, the J end by 6 bases, with 16 bases between. The CDR3 covers 15 residues. CDR1 is SGHTA, CDR2 FQGNSA, per germline. CDR3 amino acids: CASSLGGQRALEQYF. The CDR3 DNA sequence: TGTGCCAGCAGCTTAGGGGGTCAGCGGGCCCTCGAGCAGTACTTC.

This clonotype was observed at least ten times. The chain has TRBV29-1 and TRBJ2-2, with a possible D match to TRBD2 (7 bases). V was trimmed by 3 bases and J by 5 bases, leaving 10 bases between them. Per germline, CDR1 SQVTM and CDR2 ANQGSEA. The CDR3 totals 13 residues. This CDR3 is CSVDAGATGELFF. For the CDR3, the DNA is TGCAGCGTTGATGCGGGGGCGACCGGGGAGCTGTTTTTT.

This clonotype turned up a few times. The chain is built from TRBV4-1 and TRBJ2-1, with a possible D match to TRBD1 (5 bases). The ends were cut back, 6 bases at V and 0 bases at J, with 12 bases in the middle. CDR1 and CDR2 (germline): MGHRA, YSYEKL. This CDR3 contains 15 residues. CDR3 nucleotide sequence: TGCGCCAGCAGATACACAGGAAGCTCCTACAATGAGCAGTTCTTC. As protein: CASRYTGSSYNEQFF.

As for this clonotype: Being one base from a much bigger clone, this may be a read error. The CDR3 is CASSLILGVSSYEQYF. The CDR3 DNA sequence: TGTGCCAGCAGCTTAATCTTGGGGGTGAGCTCCTACGAGCAGTACTTC. This chain joins TRBV7-6 and TRBJ2-7; D assignment may be TRBD1 or TRBD2 (5 bases each). The CDR3 is 16 amino acids. Trimming cost V 2 bases and J 0 bases, with 14 bases left between them. Germline loops: CDR1 SGHVS, CDR2 FNYEAQ.

This clonotype was observed many times. The chain couples TRBV29-1 to TRBJ1-5; TRBD1 is a possible D gene (6 bases). Germline CDR1 SQVTM, CDR2 ANQGSEA. V lost 4 bases to trimming and J lost 0 bases, with 10 bases between them. The CDR3 is made up of 14 amino acids. This CDR3 reads CSVGGGASNQPQHF. Here the CDR3 DNA reads TGCAGCGTTGGAGGGGGAGCTAGCAATCAGCCCCAGCATTTT.

The chain combines TRBV7-3 with TRBJ2-7, with TRBD2 matching 11 bases. The germline V gene has CDR1 SGHTA and CDR2 FQGTGA. With 1 base clipped from V and 5 bases from J, the junction kept 4 bases outside the gene matches. The CDR3 spans 15 residues. Here the CDR3 DNA reads TGTGCCAGCAGCTTAATGACTAGCGGGGTTGACGAGCAGTACTTC. Residues: CASSLMTSGVDEQYF.

This clonotype has a count of ten or more. The V call is TRBV29-1, the J call TRBJ2-3, with 8 positions matching TRBD1. Trimming cost V 6 bases and J 3 bases; bases outside gene matches: 5. The V gene's germline CDR1 is SQVTM and CDR2 ANQGSEA. This CDR3 contains 13 residues. This CDR3 is CSVTGDATDTQYF. The CDR3 bases are TGCAGCGTGACAGGGGATGCGACAGATACGCAGTATTTT.

At least ten counts were recorded for this clonotype. The J gene is TRBJ1-1, the V gene TRBV2; no clear D. Between the trimmed V and J ends, which lost 8 bases and 1 base, there was a span of 11 bases. The germline V gene has CDR1 SNHLY and CDR2 FYNNEI. The CDR3 spans 13 residues. Here the CDR3 reads CASFLFGNTEAFF. The DNA for the CDR3 is TGTGCCAGCTTCCTTTTTGGGAACACTGAAGCTTTCTTT.

V and J are TRBV5-5 and TRBJ2-7; D ambiguous. The V and J ends lost 0 bases and 2 bases respectively, with 12 bases between them. This CDR3 comprises 15 residues. The germline gives CDR1 SGHKS, CDR2 YYEKEE (reference sequence). The CDR3 coding sequence is TGTGCCAGCAGCTTGGAACTGCTTAACACCTACGAGCAGTACTTC. Translation: CASSLELLNTYEQYF. Full variable domain (rest looked up from reference TRBV5-5 and TRBJ2-7): DAGVTQSPTHLIKTRGQQVTLRCSPISGHKSVSWYQQVLGQGPQFIFQYYEKEERGRGNFPDRFSARQFPNYSSELNVNALLLGDSALYLCASSLELLNTYEQYFGPGTRLTVT.

This clonotype was recorded many times. The V and J genes are TRBV7-8 and TRBJ2-3; 12 bases are shared with TRBD2. The CDR3 is 16 amino acids. Germline lookup yields CDR1 SGHVS and CDR2 FQNEAQ. J lost 7 bases, V lost 2 bases, and 7 bases had no gene match. Here the CDR3 DNA reads TGTGCCAGCAGCTTATTGACTAGCGGGAGTAGCCATACGCAGTATTTT. The encoded protein is CASSLLTSGSSHTQYF. Combining the CDR3 with reference TRBV7-8 and TRBJ2-3 gives the whole variable domain GAGVSQSPRYKVAKRGQDVALRCDPISGHVSLFWYQQALGQGPEFLTYFQNEAQLDKSGLPSDRFFAERPEGSVSTLKIQRTQQEDSAVYLCASSLLTSGSSHTQYFGPGTRLTVL.